The 6 T cell receptor beta chains listed next were all sequenced from one sample in a study of regulatory T cells in long-lasting Graves disease. Stated time point: newly diagnosed GD, antithyroid drugs for less than 3 months. Following extraction of RNA from PBMCs, that RNA was used to make the TCR library. iRepertoire HTBI primers and Arm-PCR of CDR3 regions built TCR beta libraries. TCRdb used MiXCR to reprocess the multiplex PCR reads, holding one entry per CDR3 protein. The sample includes around 420,000 distinct CDR3 sequences, roughly 15% of them seen just once. This sample was shared with a second study, whose subject was T cells in Graves' hyperthyroidism and ophthalmopathy.

The specimen comprised peripheral blood mononuclear cells (PBMCs), sampled at new diagnosis, from a patient treated with antithyroid drugs. These TCRs come from a woman aged 40 to 50 with Graves disease.

This clonotype has a count of ten or more. This chain joins TRBV11-1 and TRBJ1-1; D gene unclear. This CDR3 has 15 amino acids. V was cut by 5 bases and J by 0 bases, with 13 bases left in between. Germline values: CDR1 SGHAT, CDR2 FQDESV (reference sequence). CDR3 protein: CASSAEGFVNTEAFF. For the CDR3, the DNA is TGTGCCAGCAGCGCCGAAGGTTTTGTGAACACTGAAGCTTTCTTT.

The CDR3 DNA sequence: TGTGCCAGCAGCGCCGGTCGCTTCAACACCGGGGAGCTGTTTTTT. As protein: CASSAGRFNTGELFF. The chain carries TRBV7-8 and TRBJ2-2, with D unclear. The germline V gene encodes CDR1 SGHVS and CDR2 FQNEAQ. The CDR3 runs 15 residues. V shed 5 bases and J shed 2 bases, with 12 bases lying between them.

This clonotype was counted between two and nine times. The chain has TRBV11-3 and TRBJ2-3; no reliable D call. The CDR3 has 15 residues. With 4 bases removed from V and 2 bases from J, the gap between germline ends came to 13 bases. Germline values: CDR1 SGHNT, CDR2 YENEEA. The CDR3 DNA follows: TGTGCCAGCAGCTCCGTTCTGACCTACACAGATACGCAGTATTTT. Translation: CASSSVLTYTDTQYF.

The chain uses TRBV9 and TRBJ1-1; D uncertain. V lost 4 bases and J 0 bases, leaving 7 bases between the germline ends. The germline V gene has CDR1 SGDLS and CDR2 YYNGEE. The CDR3 has 13 residues. Here the CDR3 reads CASSPLVNTEAFF. CDR3 coding DNA: TGTGCCAGCAGCCCCTTGGTGAACACTGAAGCTTTCTTT.

V usage is TRBV2 and J usage is TRBJ1-4, with D uncertain. Between the trimmed V and J ends, which lost 3 bases and 3 bases, there was a span of 8 bases. CDR1 is SNHLY and CDR2 is FYNNEI in the germline V gene. The CDR3 is made up of 14 amino acids. The CDR3 region has the DNA TGTGCCAGCAGTGATCAGAGGGCTAATGAAAAACTGTTTTTT. Translating gives CASSDQRANEKLFF.

This chain links TRBV7-3 with TRBJ2-3, with a possible D match to TRBD2 (6 bases). The V end lost 5 bases, the J end lost 6 bases, and 15 bases lay between the germline ends. CDR3 length: 14 amino acids. The germline V gene encodes CDR1 SGHTA and CDR2 FQGTGA. The CDR3 region has the DNA TGTGCCAGCAGCGTGGGCCAGGGACTGGATACGCAGTATTTT. It is translated as CASSVGQGLDTQYF.